These 2 T cell receptor beta chains came from one sample sequenced in a study of OX40 agonist ivuxolimab in advanced cancers. TCRdb's copy holds only in-frame clones and misses some; the assay was immunoSEQ multiplex PCR. The table lists fewer than 40,000 clones, roughly nine tenths of them singletons. Specimen: CD4+ or CD8+ T cells sorted from blood, collected in a trial of the OX40 agonist ivuxolimab. The receptors stem from an adult with an advanced solid tumor such as melanoma, head and neck, liver or kidney cancer.

The chain has TRBV16 and TRBJ2-7; 8 bases line up with TRBD2. Germline-derived CDR1 and CDR2 are KGHSY and FQNENV. CDR3 size: 16 residues. V gave up 0 bases and J gave up 0 bases; unmatched junction bases: 4. CDR3 in amino acids: CASSQSSGGDSYEQYF. DNA for the CDR3: TGTGCCAGCAGCCAATCGTCCGGGGGGGACTCCTACGAGCAGTACTTC. Combining the CDR3 with reference TRBV16 and TRBJ2-7 gives the whole variable domain GEEVAQTPKHLVRGEGQKAKLYCAPIKGHSYVFWYQQVLKNEFKFLISFQNENVFDETGMPKERFSAKCLPNSPCSLEIQATKLEDSAVYFCASSQSSGGDSYEQYFGPGTRLTVT.

The gene calls are TRBV2 and TRBJ1-1; TRBD1 aligns across 9 bases. The germline CDR1 and CDR2 sequences are SNHLY and FYNNEI. J gave up 3 bases and V 7 bases, and 6 bases lay outside the gene matches. The CDR3 is made up of 14 amino acids. DNA of the CDR3: TGTGCCAGCATGGACCGGACAGGGGACACTGAAGCTTTCTTT. Its translation is CASMDRTGDTEAFF. Supplemented by reference TRBV2 and TRBJ1-1, the full variable domain reads EPEVTQTPSHQVTQMGQEVILRCVPISNHLYFYWYRQILGQKVEFLVSFYNNEISEKSEIFDDQFSVERPDGSNFTLKIRSTKLEDSAMYFCASMDRTGDTEAFFGQGTRLTVV.